This T cell receptor beta chain was identified in a study of T cell repertoires in ileal Crohn's disease. Study results and caveats: Clonality above 26.8% at surgery always came with endoscopic recurrence.

This clone was seen more than once but under ten times. Its antigen is currently unknown. The time point was: neoterminal ileum biopsy at postoperative endoscopy, about 6 months after surgery. Germline CDR1 reads MNHEY; CDR2 reads SVGAGI. This CDR3 spans 11 amino acids. Trimming took off 8 bases at V and 6 bases at J, with 8 bases between the two ends. Profiling relied on immunoSEQ multiplex PCR, and the TCRdb table lists in-frame clones only, not all of them. Here the sample spans several thousand clones, 60% to 80% being singletons. This TCR derives from an adult with Crohn's disease. This chain links TRBV6-5 with TRBJ2-1, with TRBD2 as a possible D gene (6 bases). The material sequenced was ileal tissue. CDR3 coding DNA: TGTGCCAGCGTCGGGGGCAATGAGCAGTTCTTC. This codes for CASVGGNEQFF.